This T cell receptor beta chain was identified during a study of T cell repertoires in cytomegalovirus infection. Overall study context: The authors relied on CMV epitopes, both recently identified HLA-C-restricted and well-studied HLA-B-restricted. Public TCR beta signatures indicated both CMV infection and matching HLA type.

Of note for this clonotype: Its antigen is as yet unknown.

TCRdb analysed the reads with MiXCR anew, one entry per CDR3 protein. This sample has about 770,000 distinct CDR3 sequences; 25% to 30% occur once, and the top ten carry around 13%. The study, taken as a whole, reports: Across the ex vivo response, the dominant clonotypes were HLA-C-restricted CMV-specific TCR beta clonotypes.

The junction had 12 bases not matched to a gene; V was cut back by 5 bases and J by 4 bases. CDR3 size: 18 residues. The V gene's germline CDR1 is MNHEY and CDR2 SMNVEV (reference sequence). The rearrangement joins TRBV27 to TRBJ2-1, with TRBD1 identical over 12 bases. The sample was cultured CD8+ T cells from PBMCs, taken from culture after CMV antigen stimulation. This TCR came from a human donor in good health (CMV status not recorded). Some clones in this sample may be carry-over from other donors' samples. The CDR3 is CASSPLPGQGAWYNEQFF. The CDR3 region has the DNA TGTGCCAGCAGTCCTCTACCGGGACAGGGGGCATGGTACAATGAGCAGTTCTTC.